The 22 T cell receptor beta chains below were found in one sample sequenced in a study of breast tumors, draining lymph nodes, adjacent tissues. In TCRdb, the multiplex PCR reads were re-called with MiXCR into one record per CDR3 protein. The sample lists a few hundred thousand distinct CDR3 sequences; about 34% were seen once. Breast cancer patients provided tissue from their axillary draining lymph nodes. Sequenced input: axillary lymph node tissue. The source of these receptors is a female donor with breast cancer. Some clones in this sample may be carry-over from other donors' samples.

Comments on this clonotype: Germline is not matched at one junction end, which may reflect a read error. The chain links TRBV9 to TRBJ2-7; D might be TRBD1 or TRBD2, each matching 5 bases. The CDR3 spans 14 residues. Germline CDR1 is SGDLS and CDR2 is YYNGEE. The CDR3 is CASSIGTSPYEQSF. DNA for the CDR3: TGTGCCAGCAGCATCGGGACCTCACCTTACGAGCAGTCCTTC.

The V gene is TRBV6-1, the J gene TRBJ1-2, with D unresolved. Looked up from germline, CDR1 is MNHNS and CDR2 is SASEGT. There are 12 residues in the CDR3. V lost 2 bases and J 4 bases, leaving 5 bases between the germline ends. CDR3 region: CASSENSYGYTF. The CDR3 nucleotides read TGTGCCAGCAGTGAAAACAGCTATGGCTACACCTTC.

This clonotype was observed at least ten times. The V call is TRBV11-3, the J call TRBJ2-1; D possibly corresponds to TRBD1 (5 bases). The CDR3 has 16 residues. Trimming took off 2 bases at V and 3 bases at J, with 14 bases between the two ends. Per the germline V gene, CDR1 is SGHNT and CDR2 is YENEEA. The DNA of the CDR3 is TGTGCCAGCAGCTTAAGTCAAGGGGTCGGCTACAATGAGCAGTTCTTC. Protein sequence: CASSLSQGVGYNEQFF.

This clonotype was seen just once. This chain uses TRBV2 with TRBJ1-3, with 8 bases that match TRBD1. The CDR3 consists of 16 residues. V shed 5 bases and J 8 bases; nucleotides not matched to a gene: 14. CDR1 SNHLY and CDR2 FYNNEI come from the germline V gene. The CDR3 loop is CASSRTGNSYGYTIYF. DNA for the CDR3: TGTGCCAGCAGTCGGACAGGGAATAGCTATGGCTACACCATATATTTT. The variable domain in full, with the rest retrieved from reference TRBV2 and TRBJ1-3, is EPEVTQTPSHQVTQMGQEVILRCVPISNHLYFYWYRQILGQKVEFLVSFYNNEISEKSEIFDDQFSVERPDGSNFTLKIRSTKLEDSAMYFCASSRTGNSYGYTIYFGEGSWLTVV.

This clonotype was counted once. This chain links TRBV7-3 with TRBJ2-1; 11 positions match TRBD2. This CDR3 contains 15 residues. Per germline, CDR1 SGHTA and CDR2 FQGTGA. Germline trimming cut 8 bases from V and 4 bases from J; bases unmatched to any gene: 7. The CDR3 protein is CASGIAGGPYNEQFF. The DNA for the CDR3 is TGTGCCAGCGGAATAGCGGGAGGGCCTTACAATGAGCAGTTCTTC.

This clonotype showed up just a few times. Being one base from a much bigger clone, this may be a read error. CDR3 residues: CASSLVIAGFTYEQYF. The CDR3 coding sequence is TGCGCCAGCAGCTTGGTCATAGCGGGGTTCACCTACGAGCAGTACTTC. The chain recombines TRBV5-1 with TRBJ2-7, with 8 bases fitting TRBD2. Germline-derived CDR1 and CDR2 are SGHRS and YFSETQ. J was trimmed by 2 bases and V by 0 bases; bases with no gene match: 7. The CDR3 is 16 amino acids.

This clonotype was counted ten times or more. Here the CDR3 reads CASSLGSGNTGELFF. The CDR3 bases are TGTGCCAGCAGCTTAGGTTCCGGGAACACCGGGGAGCTGTTTTTT. The genes are TRBV5-4 and TRBJ2-2; D is unclear. CDR1 is SGHNT, CDR2 YYREEE, per germline (reference sequence). The CDR3 totals 15 residues. Trimming left V 2 bases short and J 1 base short, with 9 bases between.

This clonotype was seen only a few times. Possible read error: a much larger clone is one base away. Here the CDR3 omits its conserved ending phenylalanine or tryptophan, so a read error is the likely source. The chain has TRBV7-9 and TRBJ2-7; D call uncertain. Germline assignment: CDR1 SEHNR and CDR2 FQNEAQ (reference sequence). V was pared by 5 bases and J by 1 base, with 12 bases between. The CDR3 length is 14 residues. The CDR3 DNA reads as TGTGCCAGCAGCCCCCTTGACGGATCCTACGAGCAGTACCTC. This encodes CASSPLDGSYEQYL.

The CDR3 DNA follows: TGTGCCAGCAGCGAGGACAGGATCTACGAGCAGTACTTC. It is translated as CASSEDRIYEQYF. This chain connects TRBV7-2 to TRBJ2-7, with 7 bases identical to TRBD1. J lost 3 bases, V lost 5 bases, and 4 bases had no gene match. Germline CDR1 is SGHTA and CDR2 is FQGNSA. The CDR3 runs to 13 residues.

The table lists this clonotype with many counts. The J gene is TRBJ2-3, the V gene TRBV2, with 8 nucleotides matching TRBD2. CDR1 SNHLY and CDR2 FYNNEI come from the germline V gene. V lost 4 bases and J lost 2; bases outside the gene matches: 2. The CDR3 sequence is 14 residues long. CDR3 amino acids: CASSAGGVTDTQYF. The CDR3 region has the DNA TGTGCCAGCAGTGCCGGGGGGGTCACAGATACGCAGTATTTT.

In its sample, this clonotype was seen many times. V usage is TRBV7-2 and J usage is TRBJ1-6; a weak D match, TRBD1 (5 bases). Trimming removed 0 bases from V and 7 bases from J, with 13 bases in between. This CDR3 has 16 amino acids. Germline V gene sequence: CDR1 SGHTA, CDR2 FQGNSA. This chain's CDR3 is CASSLAGGKGNSPLHF. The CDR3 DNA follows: TGTGCCAGCAGCTTAGCGGGGGGGAAGGGGAATTCACCCCTCCACTTT.

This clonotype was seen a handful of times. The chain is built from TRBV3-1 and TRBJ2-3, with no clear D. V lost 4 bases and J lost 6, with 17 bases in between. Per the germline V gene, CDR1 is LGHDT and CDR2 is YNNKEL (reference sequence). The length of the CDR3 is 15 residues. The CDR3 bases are TGTGCCAGCAGCCCGACACCCCTATTGCGGGATACGCAGTATTTT. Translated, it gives CASSPTPLLRDTQYF.

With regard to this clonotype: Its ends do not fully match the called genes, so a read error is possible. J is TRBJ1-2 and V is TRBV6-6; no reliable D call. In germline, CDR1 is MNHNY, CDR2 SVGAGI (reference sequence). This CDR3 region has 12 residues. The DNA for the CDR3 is TGTGCCAGCAGTCACTCGAGGGATGGCTACACCTTC. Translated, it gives CASSHSRDGYTF.

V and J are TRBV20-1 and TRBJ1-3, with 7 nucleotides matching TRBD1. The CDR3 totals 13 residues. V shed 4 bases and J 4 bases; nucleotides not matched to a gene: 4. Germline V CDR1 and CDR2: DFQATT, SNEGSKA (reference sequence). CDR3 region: CSANRGRGNTIYF. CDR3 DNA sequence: TGCAGTGCTAACAGGGGCCGGGGAAACACCATATATTTT.

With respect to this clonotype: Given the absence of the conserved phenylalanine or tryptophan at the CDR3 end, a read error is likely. The CDR3 is CASSPAGGTYEQYL. The CDR3 region has the DNA TGCGCCAGCAGCCCCGCGGGAGGAACTTACGAGCAGTACCTC. The chain joins TRBV7-2 to TRBJ2-7; 8 bases are shared with TRBD2. This CDR3 comprises 14 residues. Germline V lookup: CDR1 SGHTA, CDR2 FQGNSA.

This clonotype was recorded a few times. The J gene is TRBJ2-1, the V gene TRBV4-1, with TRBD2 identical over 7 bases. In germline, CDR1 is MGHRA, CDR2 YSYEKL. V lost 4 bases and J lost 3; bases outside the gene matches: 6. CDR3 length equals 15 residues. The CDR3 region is CASSPVGGNYNEQFF. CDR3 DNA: TGCGCCAGCAGCCCGGTCGGGGGGAACTACAATGAGCAGTTCTTC.

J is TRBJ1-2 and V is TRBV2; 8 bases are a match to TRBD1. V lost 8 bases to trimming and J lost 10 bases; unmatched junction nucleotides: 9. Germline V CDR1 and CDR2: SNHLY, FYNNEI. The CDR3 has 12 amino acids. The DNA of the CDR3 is TGTGCCAGCCGATCAGGGGGCGGGTCCTACACCTTC. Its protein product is CASRSGGGSYTF.

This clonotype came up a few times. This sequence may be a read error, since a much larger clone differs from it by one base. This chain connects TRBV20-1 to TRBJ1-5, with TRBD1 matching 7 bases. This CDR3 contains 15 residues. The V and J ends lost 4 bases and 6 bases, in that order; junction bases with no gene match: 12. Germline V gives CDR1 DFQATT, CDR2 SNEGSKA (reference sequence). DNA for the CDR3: TGCAGTGCTAACGACAGGGACTATGGCACTCAGCCCCAGCATTTT. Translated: CSANDRDYGTQPQHF.

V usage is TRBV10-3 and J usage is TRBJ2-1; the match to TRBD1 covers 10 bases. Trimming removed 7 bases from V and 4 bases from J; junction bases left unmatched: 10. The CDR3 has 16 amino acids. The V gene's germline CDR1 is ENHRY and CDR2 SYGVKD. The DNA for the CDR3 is TGTGCCATCAATAGACCGGGACAGGGGAATTACAATGAGCAGTTCTTC. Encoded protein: CAINRPGQGNYNEQFF.

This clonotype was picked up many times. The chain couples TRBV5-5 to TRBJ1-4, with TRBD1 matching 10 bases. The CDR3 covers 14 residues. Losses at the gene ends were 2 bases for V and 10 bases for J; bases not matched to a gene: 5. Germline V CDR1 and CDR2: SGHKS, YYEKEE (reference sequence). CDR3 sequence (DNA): TGTGCCAGCAGCTTTGGACAGGGGGGGGGAAAACTGTTTTTT. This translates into CASSFGQGGGKLFF.

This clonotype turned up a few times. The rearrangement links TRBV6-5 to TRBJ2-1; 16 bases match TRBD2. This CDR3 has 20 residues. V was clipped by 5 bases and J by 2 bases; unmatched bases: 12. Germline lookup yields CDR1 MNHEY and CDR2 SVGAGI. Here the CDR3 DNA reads TGTGCCAGCAGTGGGGGAACGGGACTAGCGGGGGGGCTAGCCTACAATGAGCAGTTCTTC. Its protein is CASSGGTGLAGGLAYNEQFF.

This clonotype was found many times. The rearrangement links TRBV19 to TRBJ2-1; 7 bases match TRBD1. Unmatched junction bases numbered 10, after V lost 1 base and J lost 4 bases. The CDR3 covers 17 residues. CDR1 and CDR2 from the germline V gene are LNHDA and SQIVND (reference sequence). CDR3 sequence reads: CASSIVWTGHKYNEQFF. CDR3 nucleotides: TGTGCCAGTAGTATAGTTTGGACAGGCCACAAATACAATGAGCAGTTCTTC.